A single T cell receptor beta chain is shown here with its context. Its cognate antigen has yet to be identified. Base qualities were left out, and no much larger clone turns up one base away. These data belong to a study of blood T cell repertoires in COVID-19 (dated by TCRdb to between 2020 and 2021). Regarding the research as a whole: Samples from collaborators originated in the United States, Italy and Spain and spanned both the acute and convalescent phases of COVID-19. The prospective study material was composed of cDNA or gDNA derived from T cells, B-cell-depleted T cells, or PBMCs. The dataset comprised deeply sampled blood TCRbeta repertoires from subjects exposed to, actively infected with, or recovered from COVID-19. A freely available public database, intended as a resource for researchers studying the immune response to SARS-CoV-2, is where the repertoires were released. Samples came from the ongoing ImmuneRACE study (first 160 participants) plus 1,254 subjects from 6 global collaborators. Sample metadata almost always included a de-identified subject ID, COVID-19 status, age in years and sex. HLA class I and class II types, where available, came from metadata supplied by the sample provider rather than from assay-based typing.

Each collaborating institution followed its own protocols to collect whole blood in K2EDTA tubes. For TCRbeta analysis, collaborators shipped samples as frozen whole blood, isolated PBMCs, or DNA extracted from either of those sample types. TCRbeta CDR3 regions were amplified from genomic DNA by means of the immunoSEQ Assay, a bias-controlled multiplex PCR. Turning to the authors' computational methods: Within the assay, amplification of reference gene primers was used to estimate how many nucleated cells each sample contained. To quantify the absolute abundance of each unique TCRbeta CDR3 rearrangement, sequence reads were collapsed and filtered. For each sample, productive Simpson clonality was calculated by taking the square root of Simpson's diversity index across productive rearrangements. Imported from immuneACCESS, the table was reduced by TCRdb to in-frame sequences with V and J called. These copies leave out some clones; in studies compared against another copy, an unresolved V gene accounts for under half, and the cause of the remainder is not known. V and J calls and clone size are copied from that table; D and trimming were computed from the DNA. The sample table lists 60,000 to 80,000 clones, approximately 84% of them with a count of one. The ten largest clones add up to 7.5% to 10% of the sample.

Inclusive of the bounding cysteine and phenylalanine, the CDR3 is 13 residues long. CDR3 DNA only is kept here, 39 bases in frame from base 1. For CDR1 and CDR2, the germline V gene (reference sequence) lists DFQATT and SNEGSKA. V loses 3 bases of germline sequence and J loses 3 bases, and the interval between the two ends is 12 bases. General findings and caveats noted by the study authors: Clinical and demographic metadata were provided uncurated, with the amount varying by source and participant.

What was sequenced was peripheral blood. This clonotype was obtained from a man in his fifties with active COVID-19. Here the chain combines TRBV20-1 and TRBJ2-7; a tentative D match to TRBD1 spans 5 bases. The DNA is TGCAGTGCTAGTTCAGGGATTTTCTACGAGCAGTACTTC. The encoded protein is CSASSGIFYEQYF.